The 5 T cell receptor beta chains presented below share a single source sample, sequenced in a study of blood T cell repertoires in COVID-19. The assay was immunoSEQ multiplex PCR, and TCRdb's table has in-frame clones only and misses some. The sample shows about 73,000 clones, 80% to 85% of them seen only once. The sequenced sample was peripheral blood. Receptors were obtained from a human donor in a cohort sampled during active COVID-19.

The chain joins TRBV11-2 to TRBJ2-1; D is perhaps TRBD2 (6 bases). In germline, CDR1 is SGHAT, CDR2 FQNNGV. Between the trimmed V and J ends, which lost 5 bases and 10 bases, there was a span of 18 bases. This CDR3 spans 14 amino acids. Here the CDR3 DNA reads TGTGCCAGCAGCCTCACGGAGACTAGAAGCGAGCAGTTCTTC. Translating gives CASSLTETRSEQFF.

The gene calls are TRBV7-2 and TRBJ2-1, with 9 bases that match TRBD1. This CDR3 is built from 15 residues. V dropped 1 base and J dropped 9; count of bases not matched to a gene: 7. CDR1 is SGHTA, CDR2 FQGNSA, per germline. CDR3 in DNA: TGTGCCAGCAGCTTAGAGGGACAGGGTCTCTCTGAGCAGTTCTTC. Translating gives CASSLEGQGLSEQFF.

The rearrangement joins TRBV7-2 to TRBJ1-2; TRBD1 is a possible D gene (6 bases). Germline CDR1 reads SGHTA; CDR2 reads FQGNSA. V shed 5 bases and J shed 4 bases, with 17 bases lying between them. This CDR3 is built from 15 residues. The CDR3 DNA reads as TGTGCCAGCAGCGGTTGGGACACCGGGACCTATGGCTACACCTTC. This encodes CASSGWDTGTYGYTF.

The V and J genes are TRBV11-3 and TRBJ2-1; 7 bases match TRBD1. CDR3 length equals 15 residues. Germline V gene sequence: CDR1 SGHNT, CDR2 YENEEA. The ends lost 2 bases at V and 6 bases at J; junction bases unmatched: 7. CDR3 protein: CASSLWQGDGNEQFF. The CDR3 DNA reads TGTGCCAGCAGCTTATGGCAGGGGGATGGCAATGAGCAGTTCTTC.

V gene TRBV6-6 combines with J gene TRBJ1-5; D is perhaps TRBD1 (6 bases). The CDR3 runs 13 residues. Trimming removed 7 bases from V and 5 bases from J, with 12 bases in between. Per the germline V gene, CDR1 is MNHNY and CDR2 is SVGAGI (reference sequence). CDR3 in amino acids: CASKQGKDQPQHF. The CDR3 DNA follows: TGTGCCAGCAAACAGGGAAAGGATCAGCCCCAGCATTTT.